Presented here are 3 T cell receptor beta chains from one specimen sequenced in a study of T cell responses to AZD1222 COVID-19 vaccine. TCRdb keeps only in-frame clones here, not all; method: immunoSEQ multiplex PCR. The repertoire has about 160,000 clones, about 90% of them found once; the top ten carry roughly 4.3%. This sample comprised peripheral blood, obtained on day 0 of MenACWY control vaccination. The receptors originated from an adult in good health.

A word on this clone: Other DNA sequences in this specimen translate into the identical CDR3. V usage is TRBV3-1 (or the pseudogene TRBV3-2) and J usage is TRBJ2-7; no clear D. Per germline, CDR1 LGHDT and CDR2 YNNKEL (reference sequence). Trimming shortened V by 4 bases and J by 1 base, and 5 bases separated the two germline ends. The CDR3 consists of 12 residues. The CDR3 DNA reads as TGTGCCAGCAGCCGGGCGTCCTACGAGCAGTACTTC. Protein sequence: CASSRASYEQYF.

CDR3 sequence: CASSFGTSGYEQYF. DNA of the CDR3: TGTGCCAGCAGCTTCGGGACTAGCGGTTACGAGCAGTACTTC. The chain joins TRBV7-2 to TRBJ2-7; 11 bases line up with TRBD2. Germline V lookup: CDR1 SGHTA, CDR2 FQGNSA. The CDR3 is 14 residues long. J gave up 4 bases and V 3 bases, and 2 bases lay outside the gene matches.

The rearrangement joins TRBV3-1 (or the pseudogene TRBV3-2) to TRBJ1-5, with no clear D. CDR1 is LGHDT and CDR2 is YNNKEL in the germline V gene (reference sequence). This CDR3 has 14 amino acids. The V end was cut by 0 bases, the J end by 4 bases, with 7 bases between. CDR3 DNA: TGTGCCAGCAGCCAAGATCAAGGGAATCAGCCCCAGCATTTT. Its translation: CASSQDQGNQPQHF.